A selection of T cell receptor beta chains follows, all from one sample in a study of T cells after posttransplantation cyclophosphamide. TCRdb's copy holds only in-frame clones and misses some; the assay was immunoSEQ multiplex PCR. The data show fewer than 9,500 clones, 91% seen once. Sequencing was done on a sample of CD4+ T cells sorted from blood. The receptors shown here come from a woman in her forties or fifties in good health and a related stem cell transplant donor. The CDR3 runs from the conserved cysteine through the conserved F or W. The D gene is left open where the match is weak.

TRBJ2-7,TRBV28,TRBD2,TGTGCCAGCAGTTCAAGGGGAGGGGACGAGCAGTACTTC,CASSSRGGDEQYF
TRBJ2-1,TRBV21-1,.,TGTGCCAGCAGCAAAGGGAAGGCGACTAGCGGGTGCTCCTACAATGAGCAGTTCTTC,CASSKGKATSGCSYNEQFF
TRBJ2-7,TRBV5-1,.,TGCGCCAGCAGCGTCTCGACAGGAGCCTACGAGCAGTACTTC,CASSVSTGAYEQYF
TRBJ1-6,TRBV27,.,TGTGCCAGCAGTTCTCCCTTAAATTCACCCCTCCACTTT,CASSSPLNSPLHF
TRBJ1-4,TRBV14,TRBD1,TGTGCCAGCAGCCAAGACCTCACCGGGACAGGTGAAAAACTGTTTTTT,CASSQDLTGTGEKLFF
TRBJ1-1,TRBV9,.,TGTGCCAGCAGCGTAGATGGACAGATGAACACTGAAGCTTTCTTT,CASSVDGQMNTEAFF
TRBJ2-7,TRBV5-1,TRBD1,TGCGCCAGCAGCCCTTCCTTGGACAGGAGCTCCTACGAGCAGTACTTC,CASSPSLDRSSYEQYF
TRBJ1-2,TRBV5-4,TRBD1,TGTGCCAGCAGCTTGCGCGGGACAGGGGGCTATGGCTACACCTTC,CASSLRGTGGYGYTF
TRBJ1-1,TRBV7-8,TRBD1,TGTGCCAGCAGCGGGGGATACAGGGGAACTGAAGCTTTCTTT,CASSGGYRGTEAFF
TRBJ1-2,TRBV27,.,TGTGCCAGCAGTCCGGCCGGACAGCTCACCAGTGAAGGCTACACCTTC,CASSPAGQLTSEGYTF
TRBJ1-1,TRBV15,.,TGTGCCACCAGCAGAGATCTTGGGGGCGCGAACACTGAAGCTTTCTTT,CATSRDLGGANTEAFF
TRBJ2-6,TRBV18,.,TGTGCCAGCTCGCTCAGGGCACCAGGGGCCAACGTCCTGACTTTC,CASSLRAPGANVLTF
TRBJ2-3,TRBV2,.,TGTGCCAGCAGTGTGGGGAGCGTCAGAGATACGCAGTATTTT,CASSVGSVRDTQYF
TRBJ2-5,TRBV5-4,TRBD1,TGTGCCAGCAGCTTGGGGACAGGACAAGAGACCCAGTACTTC,CASSLGTGQETQYF
TRBJ2-7,TRBV27,TRBD1,TGTGCCAGCAGTAAGGGACAGGACCCCGTAAGCTCCTACGAGCAGTACTTC,CASSKGQDPVSSYEQYF
TRBJ1-5,TRBV6-5,.,TGTGCCAGCAGAGGAGATAGCAATCAGCCCCAGCATTTT,CASRGDSNQPQHF